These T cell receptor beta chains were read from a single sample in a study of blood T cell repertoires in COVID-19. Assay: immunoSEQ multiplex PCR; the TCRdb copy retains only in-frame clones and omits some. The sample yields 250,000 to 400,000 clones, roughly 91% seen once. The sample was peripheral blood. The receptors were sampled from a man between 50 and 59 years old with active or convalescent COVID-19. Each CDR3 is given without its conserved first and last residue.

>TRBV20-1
SPNPMSEQY
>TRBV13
ASSLRDEVSPLH
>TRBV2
ASSEALAVETQY
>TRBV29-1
SVGTGDYYEQY
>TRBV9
ASSGEGFRFPGPHYNEQF
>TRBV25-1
ASRGFAGTEAF
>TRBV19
ASSIRRGGTDTQY
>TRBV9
AKLRHRDLCNQPQH
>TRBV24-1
ATSDHRGPSGVGEQF
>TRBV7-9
ASSLDGTTPRY
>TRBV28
ASSPLGAGGADYGYT
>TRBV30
AWSAGLAGGPQY
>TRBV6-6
ASRSETGGLRELF
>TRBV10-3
AISVGSGSSYEQY
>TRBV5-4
ASSLGGQGGTEAF
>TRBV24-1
ATSVRTGVVTGNTIY
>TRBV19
ASGQGAGNQPQH
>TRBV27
ASAPGGGGKLF
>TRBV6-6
ASAPEGQGRKDGYT
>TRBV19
ASSMGTGRTGNTIY
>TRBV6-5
ASSWDGRYNSPLH
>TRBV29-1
SVGRARPYEQY
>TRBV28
ASSLGGELNTEAF
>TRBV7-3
ASSPGQGRKQY
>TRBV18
ASSPAASTGYYGYT
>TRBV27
ASLPNRGWNTEAF
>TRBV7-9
APGLAGVVNEQF
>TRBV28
ASSFGLEQF
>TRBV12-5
ASGSQGQAANRTEAF
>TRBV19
ASNQGRNQPQH
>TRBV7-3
ASSFSGGSTDTQY
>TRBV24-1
ATSDPLAGGRNEQF
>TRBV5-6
ASSLVDRQPTDTQY
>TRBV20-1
SAGDRRGQF
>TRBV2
ASEQWETQY
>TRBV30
AWRGHTSSGNTIY
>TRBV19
ASSIVEGGTEAF
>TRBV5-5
ASSRQGGSDTQY
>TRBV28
ASIHGPGDSPLH
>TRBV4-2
ASSLDRDEQY
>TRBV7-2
ASSLRGGQGGVGYT
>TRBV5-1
ASSLGQGETDTQY
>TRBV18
ASSPGVGVLT
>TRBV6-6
ASSYGAYQETQY
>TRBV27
ASSLAAKNIQY
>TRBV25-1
ASRDDRAPGNTIY
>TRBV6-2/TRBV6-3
ASSSSLQGPGREAF
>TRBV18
ASSPDTSNEQF
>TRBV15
ATSRAPWDTISLNTEAF